One and the same sample provided the 15 T cell receptor beta chains below, sequenced in a study of blood T cells in healthy people across ages. A J-beta primer mix and a sample-barcoded 5' primer were used in a second PCR of roughly 6 to 11 cycles. TCRdb reprocessed the 5' RACE reads with MiXCR, giving one entry per CDR3 protein. The top ten hold approximately 2% of the sample, which has over 1.5 million distinct CDR3 sequences, around half seen once. The sample taken for sequencing was blood. The source is a woman between 35 and 50 years old in good health.

The chain uses TRBV20-1 and TRBJ1-6; D not resolved. The CDR3 consists of 14 residues. The germline CDR1 and CDR2 sequences are DFQATT and SNEGSKA (reference sequence). Trimming shortened V by 7 bases and J by 6 bases, and 16 bases separated the two germline ends. CDR3 DNA: TGCAGTGTCCGGACTGAGTTCCGTAATTCACCCCTCCACTTT. Amino acid sequence: CSVRTEFRNSPLHF.

In DNA, the CDR3 is TGTGCCAGCCTCCCCCTTGATTCAGGGGCGGGCTACAATGAGCAGTTCTTC. It is translated as CASLPLDSGAGYNEQFF. The V and J genes are TRBV25-1 and TRBJ2-1; a weak D match, TRBD1 (6 bases). The CDR3 runs to 17 residues. The germline gives CDR1 MGHDK, CDR2 SYGVNS. V dropped 8 bases and J dropped 3 bases, with 23 bases sitting between them.

The chain links TRBV7-9 to TRBJ2-7, with TRBD1 identical over 7 bases. The CDR3 totals 12 residues. The germline CDR1 and CDR2 sequences are SEHNR and FQNEAQ (reference sequence). With 6 bases clipped from V and 6 bases from J, the junction kept 5 bases outside the gene matches. The CDR3 nucleotides read TGTGCCAGCAGATCCGGACAGGCCGAGCAGTACTTC. Protein sequence: CASRSGQAEQYF.

The chain recombines TRBV27 with TRBJ1-6; TRBD1 agrees at 9 bases. The V gene end was trimmed by 6 bases and the J gene end by 9 bases; junction bases not matched to a gene: 12. This CDR3 region has 16 residues. Germline V gene sequence: CDR1 MNHEY, CDR2 SMNVEV (reference sequence). The CDR3 here is CASRTLLRDRVSPLHF. CDR3 nucleotides: TGTGCCAGCAGAACTCTCCTCCGGGACAGGGTTTCACCCCTCCACTTT.

With respect to this clonotype: The junction shows a germline mismatch at one end, possibly a read error. The chain uses TRBV19 and TRBJ2-5; D possibly corresponds to TRBD2 (6 bases). CDR1 and CDR2 (germline): LNHDA, SQIVND (reference sequence). The CDR3 is 15 amino acids. For the CDR3, the DNA is TGTGCCAGTAGTATGGGACTTAGGTCCCAAGAGATCCAGTACTTC. This encodes CASSMGLRSQEIQYF. The whole variable domain, filled in from reference TRBV19 and TRBJ2-5, reads DGGITQSPKYLFRKEGQNVTLSCEQNLNHDAMYWYRQDPGQGLRLIYYSQIVNDFQKGDIAEGYSVSREKKESFPLTVTSAQKNPTAFYLCASSMGLRSQEIQYFGPGTRLLVL.

V is TRBV5-8 and J is TRBJ2-1; tentative D call: TRBD1 (6 bases). Germline lookup yields CDR1 SGHTS and CDR2 YDEGEE. The CDR3 is 17 residues long. V lost 5 bases, J lost 1 base, and 19 bases lay in between. CDR3 protein: CASSLRRQAWSYNEQFF. The CDR3 DNA sequence: TGTGCCAGCAGTTTACGGCGACAGGCGTGGTCCTACAATGAGCAGTTCTTC.

The chain carries TRBV27 and TRBJ2-7; a weak D match, TRBD2 (5 bases). CDR1 MNHEY and CDR2 SMNVEV come from the germline V gene (reference sequence). This CDR3 contains 14 residues. Trimming removed 5 bases at V and 0 bases at J, with 11 bases between. The CDR3 bases are TGTGCCAGCAGTGTACTAGAACGCTCCTACGAGCAGTACTTC. Residues: CASSVLERSYEQYF.

About this clonotype itself: This may arise from a read error, as a much more abundant clone is one base away. The V call is TRBV29-1, the J call TRBJ2-1, with 7 bases identical to TRBD1. This CDR3 contains 12 residues. J lost 5 bases, V lost 2 bases, and 0 bases had no gene match. Germline lookup yields CDR1 SQVTM and CDR2 ANQGSEA. DNA of the CDR3: TGCAGCGTTGAACAGGGGGACAATGAGCAGTTCTTC. It translates to CSVEQGDNEQFF.

The chain joins TRBV4-1 to TRBJ2-7; D is unresolved. The CDR3 extends over 16 amino acids. Germline V gene data show CDR1 as MGHRA and CDR2 as YSYEKL. V gave up 0 bases and J gave up 2 bases, with 14 bases separating them. The CDR3: CASSQDLGFRTYEQYF. DNA for the CDR3: TGCGCCAGCAGCCAAGATCTAGGGTTCCGCACCTACGAGCAGTACTTC.

The chain recombines TRBV20-1 with TRBJ1-2; D remains unclear. The CDR3 has 13 residues. V was shortened by 3 bases and J by 3 bases, with 11 bases between the two germline ends. Germline CDR1 DFQATT, CDR2 SNEGSKA (reference sequence). This CDR3 is CSASKALDYGYTF. The CDR3 DNA follows: TGCAGTGCTAGTAAGGCGTTGGACTATGGCTACACCTTC.

This clonotype was seen more than once but under ten times. The CDR3: CSAPKPSGGYNEQFF. CDR3 DNA: TGCAGTGCCCCAAAGCCTAGCGGGGGGTACAATGAGCAGTTCTTC. This chain links TRBV20-1 with TRBJ2-1; 11 nucleotides match TRBD2. CDR1 is DFQATT, CDR2 SNEGSKA, per germline (reference sequence). After removal of 6 bases from V and 4 bases from J, the junction contained 8 bases not matched to a gene. This CDR3 region has 15 residues.

In its sample, this clonotype was seen many times. V is TRBV6-5 and J is TRBJ2-3; 7 positions agree with TRBD2. The J segment lost 4 bases and the V segment lost 4 bases, leaving 2 bases of the junction unmatched. Germline CDR1 reads MNHEY; CDR2 reads SVGAGI. The CDR3 spans 13 residues. The CDR3 is CASSWGGADTQYF. CDR3 bases: TGTGCCAGCAGTTGGGGAGGGGCAGATACGCAGTATTTT.

This clonotype was observed a handful of times. Here the CDR3 reads CSASIGAWEQYF. In DNA, the CDR3 is TGCAGTGCCTCAATCGGGGCATGGGAGCAGTACTTC. This chain links TRBV20-1 with TRBJ2-7, with D possibly called TRBD1 or TRBD2 (5 bases each). The CDR3 is 12 residues long. V shed 6 bases and J shed 7 bases, with 16 bases lying between them. From germline, CDR1 is DFQATT and CDR2 SNEGSKA (reference sequence).

This chain uses TRBV2 with TRBJ2-5; the match to TRBD2 covers 12 bases. Trimming took 8 bases from V and 1 from J; bases not matched to a gene: 5. The CDR3 extends over 15 amino acids. The germline gives CDR1 SNHLY, CDR2 FYNNEI. The CDR3 is CASLGLAGLQETQYF. CDR3 DNA: TGTGCCAGCTTGGGACTAGCGGGCCTCCAAGAGACCCAGTACTTC.

The rearrangement joins TRBV14 to TRBJ2-1; weak D call: TRBD1 (6 bases). Trimming left V 8 bases short and J 10 bases short, with 21 bases between. Germline V CDR1 and CDR2: SGHDN, FVKESK. The CDR3 totals 14 residues. The CDR3 protein is CASSLFGGGYEQFF. In DNA form, the CDR3 reads TGTGCCAGCTCGCTTTTTGGGGGCGGCTACGAGCAGTTCTTC.